The rows below give T cell receptor beta chains drawn from one sample of a study of blood T cells in healthy people across ages. A single record per CDR3 protein comes from TCRdb applying MiXCR to the 5' RACE reads. The top ten clones hold about 9.4% of a sample with 800,000 to 950,000 distinct CDR3 sequences, almost 30% of them seen once. These same data were also listed under a study on T cells of mothers and their children.

The sample taken for sequencing was blood. The receptors stem from a woman between 40 and 50 years old in good health. Each CDR3 is given with its conserved first and last residue. The D gene is left open where the match is weak. For some rows the clone size is stated as once, few or many, or as a class when expanded; others skip it.

j_call | d_call | clone_size | v_call | cdr3_nt | cdr3_aa
TRBJ1-2 | NA | NA | TRBV7-2 | TGTGCCAGCAGCCCGGACCCTGGGGATTATGGCTACACCTTC | CASSPDPGDYGYTF
TRBJ2-7 | NA | many | TRBV18 | TGTGCCAGCTCACCAAGTCGCGGCCCCTACGAGCAGTACTTC | CASSPSRGPYEQYF
TRBJ1-5 | NA | few | TRBV29-1 | TGCAGCGTCCCCGGGGGGGACAATCAGCCCCAGCATTTT | CSVPGGDNQPQHF
TRBJ2-7 | TRBD1 | many | TRBV6-5 | TGTGCCAGCAGTTACTTTGGGACAGTTAGCTACGAGCAGTACTTC | CASSYFGTVSYEQYF
TRBJ1-2 | NA | many | TRBV20-1 | TGCAGTGCTAGCGACAGCTATGGCTACACCTTC | CSASDSYGYTF
TRBJ1-2 | NA | few | TRBV6-5 | TGTGCCAGCAGTTACGAGGGAGAACTATATGGCTACACCTTC | CASSYEGELYGYTF
TRBJ2-2 | TRBD2 | NA | TRBV7-9 | TGTGCCAGCAGCTTAGCCCCCGGGGGGGCGGACACCGGGGAGCTGTTTTTT | CASSLAPGGADTGELFF
TRBJ2-3 | TRBD2 | NA | TRBV15 | TGTGCCACCAGCAGAGAGCTCGGGACTAGCGGGCGGGATAACACAGATACGCAGTATTTT | CATSRELGTSGRDNTDTQYF
TRBJ2-1 | NA | many | TRBV19 | TGTGCCAGTAGTCCTCCCGGGATCTTAAATGAGCAGTTCTTC | CASSPPGILNEQFF
TRBJ1-5 | TRBD1 | few | TRBV12-3/TRBV12-4 | TGTGCCAGCAGTTTAGAGGGGACAGCTGGTCAGCCCCAGCATTTT | CASSLEGTAGQPQHF
TRBJ2-7 | TRBD2 | few | TRBV18 | TGTGCCAGCTCACCACCGGGAAGAAGCGGGGGGGCCGACGAGCAGTACTTC | CASSPPGRSGGADEQYF
TRBJ2-7 | NA | many | TRBV28 | TGTGCCAGCAGCGTAGGGGGTCGGGACGAGCAGTACTTC | CASSVGGRDEQYF
TRBJ2-7 | NA | many | TRBV28 | TGTGCCAGCAGTTCCCCGTTGAGGGGACCGACGGTCGTCTACGAGCAGTACTTC | CASSSPLRGPTVVYEQYF
TRBJ1-4 | TRBD1 | NA | TRBV4-1 | TGCGCCAGCAGCCAAAGGGACAGTCCCGAAAAACTGTTTTTT | CASSQRDSPEKLFF
TRBJ2-3 | NA | NA | TRBV19 | TGTGCCAGTAGTATCTATACTGATCCTAGCACAGATACGCAGTATTTT | CASSIYTDPSTDTQYF
TRBJ2-7 | NA | NA | TRBV25-1 | TGTGCCAGCAGGGAGGTCGGGGGTGGCTACGAGCAGTACTTC | CASREVGGGYEQYF
TRBJ1-4 | NA | few | TRBV15 | TGTGCCACCAGCAGGGAGAGGGCTGGGGCTAATGAAAAACTGTTTTTT | CATSRERAGANEKLFF
TRBJ2-7 | TRBD2 | few | TRBV28 | TGTGCCAGTGCAAAGGGGACTACCCCATACGAGCAGTACTTC | CASAKGTTPYEQYF
TRBJ1-4 | NA | many | TRBV9 | TGTGCCAGCAGCCCATCCATCGGTGGTAATGAAAAACTGTTTTTT | CASSPSIGGNEKLFF
TRBJ2-7 | NA | NA | TRBV29-1 | TGCAGCTTGGAGGTAGGCGAGCAGTACTTC | CSLEVGEQYF
TRBJ1-1 | TRBD1 | few | TRBV7-2 | TGTGCCAGCAGCACCATACAGGGGGGGAACACTGAAGCTTTCTTT | CASSTIQGGNTEAFF
TRBJ2-5 | TRBD1 | NA | TRBV9 | TGTGCCAGCAGCGCCCGCACAGGGGGCACTGAGACCCAGTACTTC | CASSARTGGTETQYF
TRBJ1-6 | NA | NA | TRBV24-1 | TGTGCCACCCGACGGAGTGAGAATTCACCCCTCCACTTT | CATRRSENSPLHF
TRBJ1-2 | NA | few | TRBV7-9 | TGTGCCAGCAGCGGAGACAGCCCTCCCTATGGCTACACCTTC | CASSGDSPPYGYTF
TRBJ2-2 | TRBD1 | NA | TRBV20-1 | TGCAGTGCTAGGGACAGGGGAATGGGATTCGGGGAGCTGTTTTTT | CSARDRGMGFGELFF
TRBJ2-7 | NA | few | TRBV5-1 | TGCGCCAGCAGCCCTGGCAGGACCGAGCAGTACTTC | CASSPGRTEQYF
TRBJ2-7 | NA | NA | TRBV20-1 | TGCAGTGCTAGGCCGGGAGCCGCGGGTCACGAGCAGTACTTC | CSARPGAAGHEQYF
TRBJ2-1 | NA | few | TRBV7-2 | TGTGCCAGCAGCCACGACAGTAGCTCCCACAATGAGCAGTTCTTC | CASSHDSSSHNEQFF
TRBJ2-3 | NA | NA | TRBV24-1 | TGTGCCACCAGCGATCCAGACAGGCGATTCACAGATACGCAGTATTTT | CATSDPDRRFTDTQYF
TRBJ2-5 | TRBD2 | NA | TRBV3-1 | TGTGCCAGCAGCCAAGAGCGGCTAGCGGGGCCTTCGGGGGAGCAGTACTTC | CASSQERLAGPSGEQYF
TRBJ2-7 | NA | many | TRBV4-1 | TGCGCCAGCAGCCAAGATCGGGGATTTGCCTACGAGCAGTACTTC | CASSQDRGFAYEQYF
TRBJ2-5 | TRBD2 | NA | TRBV28 | TGTGCCAGCAGTTTTTTCCTAGCGGGCAATGAGCAGTACTTC | CASSFFLAGNEQYF
TRBJ2-7 | NA | many | TRBV5-1 | TGCGCCAGCGCCCCTACCCCTCAGGGATACGAGCAGTACTTC | CASAPTPQGYEQYF
TRBJ2-4 | NA | NA | TRBV28 | TGTGCCAGCAGCATGGACAGGCCGTTCTCAGGGAGGGGCGGAGGGCAGTACTTC | CASSMDRPFSGRGGGQYF
TRBJ1-1 | TRBD1 | NA | TRBV6-5 | TGTGCCAGCAGATCTACCGGGACAGGGACTGAAGCTTTCTTT | CASRSTGTGTEAFF